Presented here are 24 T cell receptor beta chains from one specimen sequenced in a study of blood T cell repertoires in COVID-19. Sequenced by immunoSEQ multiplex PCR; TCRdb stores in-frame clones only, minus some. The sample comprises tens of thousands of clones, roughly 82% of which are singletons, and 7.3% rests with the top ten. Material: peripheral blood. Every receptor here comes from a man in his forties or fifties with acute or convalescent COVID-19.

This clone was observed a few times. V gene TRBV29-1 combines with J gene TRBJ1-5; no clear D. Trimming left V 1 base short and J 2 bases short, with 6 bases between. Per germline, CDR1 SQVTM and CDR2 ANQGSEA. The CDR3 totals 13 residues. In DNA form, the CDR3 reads TGCAGCGTTGAAGTAGATCGCAATCAGCCCCAGCATTTT. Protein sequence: CSVEVDRNQPQHF.

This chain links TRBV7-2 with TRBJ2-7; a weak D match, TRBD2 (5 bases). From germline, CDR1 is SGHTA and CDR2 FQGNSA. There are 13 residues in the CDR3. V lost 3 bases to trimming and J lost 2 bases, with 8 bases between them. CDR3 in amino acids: CASSFGIAYEQYF. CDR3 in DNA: TGTGCCAGCAGCTTCGGGATTGCCTACGAGCAGTACTTC.

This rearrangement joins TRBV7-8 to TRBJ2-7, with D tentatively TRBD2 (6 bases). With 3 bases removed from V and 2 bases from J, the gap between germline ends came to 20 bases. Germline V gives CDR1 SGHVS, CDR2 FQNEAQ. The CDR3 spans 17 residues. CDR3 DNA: TGTGCCAGCAGCTTTTATGCAACTTCGGGGAGGACCTACGAGCAGTACTTC. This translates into CASSFYATSGRTYEQYF.

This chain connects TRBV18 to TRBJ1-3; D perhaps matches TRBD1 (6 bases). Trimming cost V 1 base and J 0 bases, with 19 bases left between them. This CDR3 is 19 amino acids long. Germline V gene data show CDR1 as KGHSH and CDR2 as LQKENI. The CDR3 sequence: CASSPRGGGQRASGNTIYF. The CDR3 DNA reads TGTGCCAGCTCACCACGGGGGGGAGGACAGAGAGCCTCTGGAAACACCATATATTTT.

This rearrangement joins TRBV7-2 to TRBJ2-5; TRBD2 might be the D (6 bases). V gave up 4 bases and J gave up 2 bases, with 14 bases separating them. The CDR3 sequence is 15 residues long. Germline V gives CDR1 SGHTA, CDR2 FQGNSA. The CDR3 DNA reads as TGTGCCAGCAGCTCCAAAAGGGACTTACAAGAGACCCAGTACTTC. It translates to CASSSKRDLQETQYF.

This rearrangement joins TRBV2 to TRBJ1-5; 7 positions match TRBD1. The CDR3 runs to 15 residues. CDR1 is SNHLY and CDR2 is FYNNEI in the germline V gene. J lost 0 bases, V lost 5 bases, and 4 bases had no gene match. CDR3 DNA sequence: TGTGCCAGCAGTCCGAACAGGGGTAGCAATCAGCCCCAGCATTTT. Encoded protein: CASSPNRGSNQPQHF.

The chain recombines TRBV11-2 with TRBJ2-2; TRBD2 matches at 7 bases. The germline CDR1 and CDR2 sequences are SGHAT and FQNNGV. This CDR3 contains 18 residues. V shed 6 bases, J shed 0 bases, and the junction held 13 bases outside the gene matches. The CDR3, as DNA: TGTGCCAGCAGGGGCCTTCGGAAGCGGGGAGCGAACACCGGGGAGCTGTTTTTT. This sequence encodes CASRGLRKRGANTGELFF.

The CDR3 DNA reads as TGTGCCAGCAGCCTGATTAAGGCCGGAGGTGAAAAACTGTTTTTT. Amino acids: CASSLIKAGGEKLFF. This chain connects TRBV7-2 to TRBJ1-4; D gene uncertain. The CDR3 length is 15 residues. V dropped 5 bases and J dropped 7 bases, with 17 bases sitting between them. Germline V gene sequence: CDR1 SGHTA, CDR2 FQGNSA.

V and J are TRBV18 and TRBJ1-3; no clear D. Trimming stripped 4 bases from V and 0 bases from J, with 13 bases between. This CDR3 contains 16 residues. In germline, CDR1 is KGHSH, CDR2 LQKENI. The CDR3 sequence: CASSQQPTPSGNTIYF. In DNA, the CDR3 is TGTGCCAGCTCACAACAACCAACCCCCTCTGGAAACACCATATATTTT.

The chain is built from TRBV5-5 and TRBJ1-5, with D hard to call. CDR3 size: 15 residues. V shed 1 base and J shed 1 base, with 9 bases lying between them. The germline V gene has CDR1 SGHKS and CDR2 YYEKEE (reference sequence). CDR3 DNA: TGTGCCAGCAGCTTGTCTATTGCGAGCAATCAGCCCCAGCATTTT. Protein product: CASSLSIASNQPQHF. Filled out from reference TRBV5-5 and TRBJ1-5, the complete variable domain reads DAGVTQSPTHLIKTRGQQVTLRCSPISGHKSVSWYQQVLGQGPQFIFQYYEKEERGRGNFPDRFSARQFPNYSSELNVNALLLGDSALYLCASSLSIASNQPQHFGDGTRLSIL.

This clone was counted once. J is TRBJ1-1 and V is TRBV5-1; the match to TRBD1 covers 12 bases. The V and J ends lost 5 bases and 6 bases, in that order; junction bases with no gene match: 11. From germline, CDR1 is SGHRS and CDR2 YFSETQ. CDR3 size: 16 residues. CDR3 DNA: TGCGCCAGCAGTCCCTATACCGGGACAGGGGGCTCTGAAGCTTTCTTT. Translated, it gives CASSPYTGTGGSEAFF.

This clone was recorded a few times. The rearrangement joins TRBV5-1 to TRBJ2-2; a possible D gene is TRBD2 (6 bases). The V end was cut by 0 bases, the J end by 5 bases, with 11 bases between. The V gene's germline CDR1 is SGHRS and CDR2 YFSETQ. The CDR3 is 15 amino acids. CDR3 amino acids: CASSLVQDYTGELFF. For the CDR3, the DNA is TGCGCCAGCAGCTTGGTACAGGACTATACCGGGGAGCTGTTTTTT. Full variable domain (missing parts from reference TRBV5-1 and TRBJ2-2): KAGVTQTPRYLIKTRGQQVTLSCSPISGHRSVSWYQQTPGQGLQFLFEYFSETQRNKGNFPGRFSGRQFSNSRSEMNVSTLELGDSALYLCASSLVQDYTGELFFGEGSRLTVL.

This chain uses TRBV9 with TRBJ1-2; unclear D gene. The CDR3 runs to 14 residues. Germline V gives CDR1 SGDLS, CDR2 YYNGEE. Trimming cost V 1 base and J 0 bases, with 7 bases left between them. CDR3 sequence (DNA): TGTGCCAGCAGCGTACTTTCGGCTAACTATGGCTACACCTTC. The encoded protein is CASSVLSANYGYTF. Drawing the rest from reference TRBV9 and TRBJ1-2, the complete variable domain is DSGVTQTPKHLITATGQRVTLRCSPRSGDLSVYWYQQSLDQGLQFLIQYYNGEERAKGNILERFSAQQFPDLHSELNLSSLELGDSALYFCASSVLSANYGYTFGSGTRLTVV.

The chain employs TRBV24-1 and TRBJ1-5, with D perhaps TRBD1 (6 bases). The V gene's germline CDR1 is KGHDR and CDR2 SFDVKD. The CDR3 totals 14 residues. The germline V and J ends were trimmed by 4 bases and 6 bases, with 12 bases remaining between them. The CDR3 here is CATSEQGFGQPQHF. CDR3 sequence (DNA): TGTGCCACCAGTGAACAGGGTTTTGGTCAGCCCCAGCATTTT.

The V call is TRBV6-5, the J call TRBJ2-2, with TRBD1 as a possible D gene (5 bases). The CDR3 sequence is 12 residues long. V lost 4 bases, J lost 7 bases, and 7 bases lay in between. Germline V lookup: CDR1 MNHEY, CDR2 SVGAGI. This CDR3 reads CASSLGVGELFF. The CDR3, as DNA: TGTGCCAGCAGTTTAGGGGTCGGGGAGCTGTTTTTT.

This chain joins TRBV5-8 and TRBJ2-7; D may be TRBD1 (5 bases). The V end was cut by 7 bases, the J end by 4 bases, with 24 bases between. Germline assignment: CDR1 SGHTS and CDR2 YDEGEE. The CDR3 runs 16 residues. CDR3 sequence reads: CASLRELGLPIYEQYF. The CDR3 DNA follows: TGTGCCAGCTTACGCGAGTTGGGGCTGCCAATTTACGAGCAGTACTTC.

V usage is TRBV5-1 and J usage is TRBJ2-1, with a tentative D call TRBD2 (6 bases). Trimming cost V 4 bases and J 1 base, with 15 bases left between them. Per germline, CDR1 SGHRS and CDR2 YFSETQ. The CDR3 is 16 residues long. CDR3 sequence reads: CASSTNSGRSYNEQFF. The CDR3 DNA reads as TGCGCCAGCAGCACCAATAGCGGAAGGTCCTACAATGAGCAGTTCTTC.

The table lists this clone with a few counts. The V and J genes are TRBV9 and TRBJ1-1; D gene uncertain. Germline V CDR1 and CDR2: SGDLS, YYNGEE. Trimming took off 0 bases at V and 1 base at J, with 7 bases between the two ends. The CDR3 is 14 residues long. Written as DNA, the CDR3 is TGTGCCAGCAGCGTAGCCGCACAGAACACTGAAGCTTTCTTT. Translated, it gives CASSVAAQNTEAFF.

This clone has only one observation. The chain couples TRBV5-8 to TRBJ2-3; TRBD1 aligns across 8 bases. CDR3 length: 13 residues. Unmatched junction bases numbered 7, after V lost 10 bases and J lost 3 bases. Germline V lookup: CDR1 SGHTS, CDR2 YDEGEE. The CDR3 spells CAALGQVTDTQYF. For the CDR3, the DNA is TGTGCCGCTTTGGGACAGGTAACAGATACGCAGTATTTT.

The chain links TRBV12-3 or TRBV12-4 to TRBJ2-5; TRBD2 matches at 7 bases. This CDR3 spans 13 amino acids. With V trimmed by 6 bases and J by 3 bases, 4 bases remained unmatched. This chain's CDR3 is CASSLSGEETQYF. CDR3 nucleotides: TGTGCCAGCAGCCTGAGCGGGGAAGAGACCCAGTACTTC.

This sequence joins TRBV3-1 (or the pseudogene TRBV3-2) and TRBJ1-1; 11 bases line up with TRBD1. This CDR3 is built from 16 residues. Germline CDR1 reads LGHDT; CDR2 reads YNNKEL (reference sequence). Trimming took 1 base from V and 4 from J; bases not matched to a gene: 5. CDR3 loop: CASSQGYGTGGTEAFF. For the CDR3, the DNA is TGTGCCAGCAGCCAAGGTTATGGGACAGGGGGCACTGAAGCTTTCTTT.

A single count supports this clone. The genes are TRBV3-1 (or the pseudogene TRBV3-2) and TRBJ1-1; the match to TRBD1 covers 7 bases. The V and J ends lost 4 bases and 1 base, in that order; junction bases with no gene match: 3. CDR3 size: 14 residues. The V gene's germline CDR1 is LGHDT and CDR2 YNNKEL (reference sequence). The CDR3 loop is CASSPDRQNTEAFF. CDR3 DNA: TGTGCCAGCAGCCCGGACAGGCAGAACACTGAAGCTTTCTTT.

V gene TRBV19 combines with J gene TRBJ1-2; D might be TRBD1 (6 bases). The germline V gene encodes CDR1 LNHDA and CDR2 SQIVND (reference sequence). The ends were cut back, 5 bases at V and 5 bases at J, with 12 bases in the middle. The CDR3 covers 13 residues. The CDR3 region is CASSVITGYGYTF. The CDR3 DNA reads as TGTGCCAGTAGTGTAATAACAGGGTATGGCTACACCTTC.

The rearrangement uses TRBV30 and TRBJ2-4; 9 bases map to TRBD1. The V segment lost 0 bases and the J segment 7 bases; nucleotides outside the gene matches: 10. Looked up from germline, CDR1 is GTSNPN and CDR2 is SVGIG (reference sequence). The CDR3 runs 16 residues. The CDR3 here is CAWSVGTGGMRNIQYF. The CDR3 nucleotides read TGTGCCTGGAGTGTAGGTACAGGGGGCATGCGGAACATTCAGTACTTC.